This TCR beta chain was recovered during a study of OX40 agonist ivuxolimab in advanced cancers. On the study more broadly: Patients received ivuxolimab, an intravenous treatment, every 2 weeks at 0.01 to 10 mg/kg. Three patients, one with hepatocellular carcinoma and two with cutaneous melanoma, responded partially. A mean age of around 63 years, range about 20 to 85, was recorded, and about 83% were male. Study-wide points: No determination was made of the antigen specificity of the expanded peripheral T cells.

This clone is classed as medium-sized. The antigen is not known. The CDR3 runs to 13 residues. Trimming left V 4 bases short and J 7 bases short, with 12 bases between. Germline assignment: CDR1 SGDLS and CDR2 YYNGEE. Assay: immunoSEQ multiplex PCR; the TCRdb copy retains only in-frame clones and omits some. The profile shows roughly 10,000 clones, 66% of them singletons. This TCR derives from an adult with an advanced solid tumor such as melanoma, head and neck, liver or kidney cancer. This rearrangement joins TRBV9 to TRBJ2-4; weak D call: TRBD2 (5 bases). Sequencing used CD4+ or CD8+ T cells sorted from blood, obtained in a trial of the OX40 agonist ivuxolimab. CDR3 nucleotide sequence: TGTGCCAGCAGCACCGACCCGGGGAACATTCAGTACTTC. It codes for CASSTDPGNIQYF.